This T cell receptor beta chain was identified during a study of shared clonotypes between healthy human individuals. General study points: Rarefaction analysis demonstrated incomplete sorted-subset sequencing notwithstanding large depth.

V lost 7 bases and J lost 6, with 10 bases in between. The CDR3 runs 13 residues. CDR1 and CDR2 from the germline V gene are SNHLY and FYNNEI. In the case of this clone: Its matching antigen is unknown.

Assay: immunoSEQ multiplex PCR; the TCRdb copy retains only in-frame clones and omits some. The sample has 950,000 to 1,100,000 clones; approximately 80% are singletons. The specimen sequenced was memory CD4+ T cells from PBMCs. As for subset: CD45RA-negative fraction. The genes are TRBV2 and TRBJ1-6; D is uncertain. The receptor's source is a young man in good health. Some clones in this sample may be carry-over from other donors' samples. The CDR3 spells CASKASLNSPLHF. CDR3 DNA: TGTGCCAGCAAGGCCAGCCTTAATTCACCCCTCCACTTT. Using reference TRBV2 and TRBJ1-6 for the parts outside the CDR3, the full variable domain is EPEVTQTPSHQVTQMGQEVILRCVPISNHLYFYWYRQILGQKVEFLVSFYNNEISEKSEIFDDQFSVERPDGSNFTLKIRSTKLEDSAMYFCASKASLNSPLHFGNGTRLTVT.